This T cell receptor (beta chain) was sequenced in a study of T cell responses to AZD1222 COVID-19 vaccine. This CDR3 region has 14 residues. Germline assignment: CDR1 MNHEY and CDR2 SVGEGT. Trimming stripped 7 bases from V and 3 bases from J, with 12 bases between. TCRdb's table, derived via immunoSEQ multiplex PCR, lists solely in-frame clones and lacks some. The sample includes 120,000 or so clones, less than 95% of them seen just once. The chain employs TRBV6-2 or TRBV6-3 and TRBJ2-2; D gene unclear. The origin of this receptor is an adult in good health. This material consisted of peripheral blood, taken on day 0 of MenACWY control vaccination. CDR3 in DNA: TGTGCCAGCACCCCGGTGGGCTACACCGGGGAGCTGTTTTTT. This codes for CASTPVGYTGELFF.